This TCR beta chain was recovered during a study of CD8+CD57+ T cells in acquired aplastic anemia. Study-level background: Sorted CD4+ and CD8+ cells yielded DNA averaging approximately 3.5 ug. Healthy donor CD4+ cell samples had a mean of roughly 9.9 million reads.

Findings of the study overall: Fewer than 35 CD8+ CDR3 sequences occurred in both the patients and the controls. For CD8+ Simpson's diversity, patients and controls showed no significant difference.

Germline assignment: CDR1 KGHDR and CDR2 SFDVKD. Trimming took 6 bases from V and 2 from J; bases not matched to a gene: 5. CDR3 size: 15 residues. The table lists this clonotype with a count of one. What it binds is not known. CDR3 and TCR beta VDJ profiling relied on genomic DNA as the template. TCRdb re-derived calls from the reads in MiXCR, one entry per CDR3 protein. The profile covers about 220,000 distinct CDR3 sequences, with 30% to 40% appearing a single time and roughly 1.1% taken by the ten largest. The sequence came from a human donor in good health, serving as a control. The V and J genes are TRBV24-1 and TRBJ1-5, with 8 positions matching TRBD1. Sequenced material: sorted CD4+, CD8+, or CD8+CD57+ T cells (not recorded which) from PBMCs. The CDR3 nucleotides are TGTGCCACCAGTATGACAGGGGTTGGCAATCAGCCCCAGCATTTT. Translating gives CATSMTGVGNQPQHF.